The present entry profiles one T cell receptor (beta chain) with its context. Germline CDR1 is GTSNPN and CDR2 is SVGIG (reference sequence). Trimming shortened V by 3 bases and J by 4 bases, and 21 bases separated the two germline ends. This CDR3 is 16 amino acids long. These data come from a study of long-term antiretroviral therapy in people with HIV. It was version v3.0 of the immunoSEQ assay that was run at survey level. Method: immunoSEQ multiplex PCR; TCRdb's copy keeps in-frame clones and lacks some. The repertoire holds some 27,000 clones, around 85% seen once, with 8% to 9% in the top ten. The clonotype originates from a man between 35 and 55 years old with HIV. The chain links TRBV30 to TRBJ1-1, with D maybe TRBD1 (6 bases). The sequences come from unsorted PBMCs, collected 3 years after starting antiretroviral therapy. CDR3 DNA sequence: TGTGCCTGGAGGACCCTCCCCGACAGGCCCACCACTGAAGCTTTCTTT. Translating gives CAWRTLPDRPTTEAFF.